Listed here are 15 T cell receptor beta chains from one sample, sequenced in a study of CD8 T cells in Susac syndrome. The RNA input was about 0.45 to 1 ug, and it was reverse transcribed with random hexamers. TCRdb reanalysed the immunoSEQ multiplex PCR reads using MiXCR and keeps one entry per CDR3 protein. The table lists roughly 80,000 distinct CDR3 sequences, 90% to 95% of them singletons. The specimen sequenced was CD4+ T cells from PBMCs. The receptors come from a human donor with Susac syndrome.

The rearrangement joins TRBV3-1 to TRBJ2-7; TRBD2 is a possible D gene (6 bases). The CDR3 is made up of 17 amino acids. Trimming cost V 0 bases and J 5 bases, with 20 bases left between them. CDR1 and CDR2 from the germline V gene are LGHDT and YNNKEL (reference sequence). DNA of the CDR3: TGTGCCAGCAGCCAAGAGGCAGGACTGTGGGGGGATAACGAGCAGTACTTC. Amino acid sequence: CASSQEAGLWGDNEQYF.

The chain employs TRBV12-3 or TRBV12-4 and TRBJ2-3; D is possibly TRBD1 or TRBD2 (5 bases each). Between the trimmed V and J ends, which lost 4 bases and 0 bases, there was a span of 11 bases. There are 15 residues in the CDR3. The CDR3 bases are TGTGCCAGCAGTTCAGAGGGGTCAAGCACAGATACGCAGTATTTT. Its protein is CASSSEGSSTDTQYF.

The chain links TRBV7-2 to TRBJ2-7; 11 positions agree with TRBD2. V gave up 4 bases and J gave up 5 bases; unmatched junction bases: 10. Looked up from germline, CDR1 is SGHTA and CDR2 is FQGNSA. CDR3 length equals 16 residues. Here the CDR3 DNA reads TGTGCCAGCAGCTCCCTAGCGGGAGGCCCGGGGGACGAGCAGTACTTC. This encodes CASSSLAGGPGDEQYF.

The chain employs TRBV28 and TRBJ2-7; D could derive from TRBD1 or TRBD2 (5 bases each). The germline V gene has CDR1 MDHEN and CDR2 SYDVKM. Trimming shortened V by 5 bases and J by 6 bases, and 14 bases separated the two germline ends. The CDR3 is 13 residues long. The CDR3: CASSPFNGGEQYF. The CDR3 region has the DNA TGTGCCAGCAGTCCATTCAATGGGGGCGAGCAGTACTTC.

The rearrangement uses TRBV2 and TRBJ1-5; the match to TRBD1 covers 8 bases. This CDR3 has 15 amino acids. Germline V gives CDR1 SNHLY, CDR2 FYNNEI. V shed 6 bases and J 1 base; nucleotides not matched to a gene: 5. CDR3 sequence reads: CASRRQGLSNQPQHF. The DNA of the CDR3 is TGTGCCAGCAGAAGACAGGGGTTAAGCAATCAGCCCCAGCATTTT.

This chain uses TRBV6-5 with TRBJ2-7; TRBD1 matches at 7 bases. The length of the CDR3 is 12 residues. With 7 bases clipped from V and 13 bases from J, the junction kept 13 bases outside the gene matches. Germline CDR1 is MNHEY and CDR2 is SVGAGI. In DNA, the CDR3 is TGTGCCAGCACCCCTGGGAGCCGGGACAGATACTTC. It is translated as CASTPGSRDRYF.

The CDR3 loop reads CASSLGLRRGAYNEQFF. The CDR3 DNA follows: TGTGCCAGCAGTTTGGGACTACGGAGGGGGGCGTACAATGAGCAGTTCTTC. The chain carries TRBV27 and TRBJ2-1; maybe TRBD2 (7 bases). The CDR3 contains 17 residues. CDR1 MNHEY and CDR2 SMNVEV come from the germline V gene (reference sequence). Trimming removed 3 bases from V and 4 bases from J, with 19 bases in between.

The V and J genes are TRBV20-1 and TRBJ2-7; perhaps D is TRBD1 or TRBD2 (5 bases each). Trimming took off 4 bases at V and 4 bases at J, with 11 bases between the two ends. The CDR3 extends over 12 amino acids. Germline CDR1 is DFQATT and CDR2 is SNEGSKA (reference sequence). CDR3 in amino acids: CSAIGTTYEQYF. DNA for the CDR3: TGCAGTGCTATCGGGACCACGTACGAGCAGTACTTC.

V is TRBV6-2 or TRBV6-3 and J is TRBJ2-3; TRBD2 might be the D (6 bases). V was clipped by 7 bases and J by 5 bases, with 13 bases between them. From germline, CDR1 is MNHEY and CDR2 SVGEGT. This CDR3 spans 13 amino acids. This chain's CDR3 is CASKGSGRDTQYF. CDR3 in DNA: TGTGCCAGCAAAGGTAGCGGACGAGATACGCAGTATTTT.

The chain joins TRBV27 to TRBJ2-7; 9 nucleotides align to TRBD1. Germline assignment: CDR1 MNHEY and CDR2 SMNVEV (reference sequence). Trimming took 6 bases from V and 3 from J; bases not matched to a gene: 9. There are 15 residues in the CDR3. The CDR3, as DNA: TGTGCCAGCAGCCCCGGGACAGGGTCCCTCTACGAGCAGTACTTC. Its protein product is CASSPGTGSLYEQYF.

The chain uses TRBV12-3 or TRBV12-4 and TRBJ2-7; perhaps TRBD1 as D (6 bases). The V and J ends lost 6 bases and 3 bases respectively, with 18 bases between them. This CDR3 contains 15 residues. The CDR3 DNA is TGTGCCAGCAGCGTTTTCAGGGGACCCGGCTACGAGCAGTACTTC. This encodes CASSVFRGPGYEQYF.

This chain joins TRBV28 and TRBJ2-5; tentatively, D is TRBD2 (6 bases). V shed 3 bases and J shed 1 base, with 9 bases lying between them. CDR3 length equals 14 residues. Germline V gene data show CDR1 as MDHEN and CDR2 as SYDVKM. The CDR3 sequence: CASSFREPQETQYF. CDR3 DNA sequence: TGTGCCAGCAGTTTTCGGGAGCCCCAAGAGACCCAGTACTTC.

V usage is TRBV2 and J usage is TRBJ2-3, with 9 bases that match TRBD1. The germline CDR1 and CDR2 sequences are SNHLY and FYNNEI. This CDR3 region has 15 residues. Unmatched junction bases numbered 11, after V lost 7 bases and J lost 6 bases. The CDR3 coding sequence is TGTGCCAGCATGAGAACCGGGACAGGGATCGATACGCAGTATTTT. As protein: CASMRTGTGIDTQYF.

CDR3 in amino acids: CASSPTPETQYF. The CDR3 coding sequence is TGTGCCAGCTCGCCAACCCCAGAGACCCAGTACTTC. The chain recombines TRBV18 with TRBJ2-5; the D is unclear. The V gene's germline CDR1 is KGHSH and CDR2 LQKENI. The CDR3 runs 12 residues. Trimming pared 6 bases from V and 4 bases from J, leaving 9 bases between. Variable domain in full (rest from reference TRBV18 and TRBJ2-5): NAGVMQNPRHLVRRRGQEARLRCSPMKGHSHVYWYRQLPEEGLKFMVYLQKENIIDESGMPKERFSAEFPKEGPSILRIQQVVRGDSAAYFCASSPTPETQYFGPGTRLLVL.

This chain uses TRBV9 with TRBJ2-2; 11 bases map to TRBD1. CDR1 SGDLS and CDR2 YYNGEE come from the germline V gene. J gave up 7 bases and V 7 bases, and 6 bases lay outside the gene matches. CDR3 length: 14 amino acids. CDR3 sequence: CASGQGAWVGELFF. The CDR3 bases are TGTGCCAGCGGACAGGGGGCTTGGGTCGGGGAGCTGTTTTTT.